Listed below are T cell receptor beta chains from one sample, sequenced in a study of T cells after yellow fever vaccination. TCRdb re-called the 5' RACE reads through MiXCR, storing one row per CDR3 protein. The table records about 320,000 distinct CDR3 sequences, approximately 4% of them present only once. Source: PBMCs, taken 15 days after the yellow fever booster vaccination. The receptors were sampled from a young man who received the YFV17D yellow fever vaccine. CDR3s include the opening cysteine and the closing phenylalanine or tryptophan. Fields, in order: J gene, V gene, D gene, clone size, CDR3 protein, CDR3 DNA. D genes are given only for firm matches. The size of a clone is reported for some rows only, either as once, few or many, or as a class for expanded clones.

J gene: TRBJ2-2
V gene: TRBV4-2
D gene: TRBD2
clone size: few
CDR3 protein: CASSEPGLAGAGELFF
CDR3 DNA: TGTGCCAGCAGCGAACCGGGACTAGCGGGTGCCGGGGAGCTGTTTTTT

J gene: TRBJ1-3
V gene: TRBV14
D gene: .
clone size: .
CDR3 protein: CASSQDISFPDSGNTIYF
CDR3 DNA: TGTGCCAGCAGCCAAGATATCTCTTTCCCGGACTCTGGAAACACCATATATTTT

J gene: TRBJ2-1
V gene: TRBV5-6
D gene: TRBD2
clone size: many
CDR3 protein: CASSLRGGEAGGQFF
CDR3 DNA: TGTGCCAGCAGCTTAAGAGGGGGCGAAGCGGGGGGACAGTTCTTC

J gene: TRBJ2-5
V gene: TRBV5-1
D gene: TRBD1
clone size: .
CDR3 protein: CASSPGQGAGETQYF
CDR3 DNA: TGCGCCAGCAGCCCGGGACAGGGGGCCGGAGAGACCCAGTACTTC

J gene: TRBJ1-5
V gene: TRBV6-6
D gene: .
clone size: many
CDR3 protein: CASSPLGGTNQPQHF
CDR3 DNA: TGTGCCAGCAGTCCTCTGGGGGGGACCAATCAGCCCCAGCATTTT

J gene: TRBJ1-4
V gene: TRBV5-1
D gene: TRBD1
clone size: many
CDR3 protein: CASSYLGQTNEKLFF
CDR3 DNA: TGCGCCAGCAGCTATCTGGGACAGACTAATGAAAAACTGTTTTTT

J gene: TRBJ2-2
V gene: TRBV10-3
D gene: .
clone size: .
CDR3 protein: CAISGFNTGELFF
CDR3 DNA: TGTGCCATCAGTGGTTTCAACACCGGGGAGCTGTTTTTT

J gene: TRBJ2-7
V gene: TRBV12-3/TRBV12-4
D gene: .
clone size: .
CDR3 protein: CASSLSRDHEQYF
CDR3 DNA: TGTGCCAGCAGTTTATCCAGGGACCACGAGCAGTACTTC

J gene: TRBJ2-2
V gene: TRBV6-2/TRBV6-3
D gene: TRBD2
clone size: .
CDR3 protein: CASILAGKFRTGELFF
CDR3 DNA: TGTGCCAGCATACTAGCGGGGAAATTTAGAACCGGGGAGCTGTTTTTT

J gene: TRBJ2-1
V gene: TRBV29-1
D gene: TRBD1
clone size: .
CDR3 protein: CSVGGQGASYNEQFF
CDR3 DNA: TGCAGCGTTGGAGGACAGGGGGCTTCCTACAATGAGCAGTTCTTC

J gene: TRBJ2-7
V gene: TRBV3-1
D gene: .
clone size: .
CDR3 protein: CASSQASYEQYF
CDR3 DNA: TGTGCCAGCAGCCAAGCCTCCTACGAGCAGTACTTC

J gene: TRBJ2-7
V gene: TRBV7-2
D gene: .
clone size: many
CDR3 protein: CASSLAPAGFYEQYF
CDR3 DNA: TGTGCCAGCAGCTTAGCCCCGGCAGGGTTCTACGAGCAGTACTTC

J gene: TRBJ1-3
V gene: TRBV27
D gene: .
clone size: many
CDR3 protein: CASSLRGSRLPGNTIYF
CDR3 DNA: TGTGCCAGCAGTTTAAGGGGGAGCAGGCTACCTGGAAACACCATATATTTT

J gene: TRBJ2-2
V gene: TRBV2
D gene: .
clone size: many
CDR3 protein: CASSEVAVTGELFF
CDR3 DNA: TGTGCCAGCAGTGAAGTCGCCGTAACCGGGGAGCTGTTTTTT

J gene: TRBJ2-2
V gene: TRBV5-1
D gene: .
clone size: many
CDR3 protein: CASSLTPTNTGELFF
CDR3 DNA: TGCGCCAGCAGCTTGACACCTACGAACACCGGGGAGCTGTTTTTT

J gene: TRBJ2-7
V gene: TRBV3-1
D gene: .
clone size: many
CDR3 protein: CASSRSSQGYEQYF
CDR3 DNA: TGTGCCAGCAGCCGATCGTCGCAGGGTTACGAGCAGTACTTC

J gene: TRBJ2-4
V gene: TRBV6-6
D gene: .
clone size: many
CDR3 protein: CASRGEVLAKNIQYF
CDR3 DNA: TGTGCCAGCAGGGGGGAGGTCCTGGCCAAAAACATTCAGTACTTC

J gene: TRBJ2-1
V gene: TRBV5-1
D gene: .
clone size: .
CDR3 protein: CASSLVGAGYNEQFF
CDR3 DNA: TGCGCCAGCAGCTTGGTGGGGGCCGGATACAATGAGCAGTTCTTC

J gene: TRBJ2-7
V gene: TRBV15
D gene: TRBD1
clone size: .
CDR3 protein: CATSRDRGYEQYF
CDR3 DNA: TGTGCCACCAGCCGGGACAGGGGCTACGAGCAGTACTTC

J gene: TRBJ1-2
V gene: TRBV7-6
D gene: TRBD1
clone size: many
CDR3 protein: CASSLGTGSYGYTF
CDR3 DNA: TGTGCCAGCAGCTTAGGGACAGGGTCCTATGGCTACACCTTC

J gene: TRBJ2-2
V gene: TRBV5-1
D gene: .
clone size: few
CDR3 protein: CASGGRTYTGELFF
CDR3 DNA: TGCGCCAGCGGGGGACGGACTTACACCGGGGAGCTGTTTTTT

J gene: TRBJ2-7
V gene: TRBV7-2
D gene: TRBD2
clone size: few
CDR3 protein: CASSSTSGGTYEQYF
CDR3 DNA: TGTGCCAGCAGCTCAACTAGCGGGGGTACCTACGAGCAGTACTTC

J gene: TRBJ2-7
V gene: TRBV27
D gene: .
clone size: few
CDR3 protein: CASRIGTLYEQYF
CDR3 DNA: TGTGCCAGCAGAATCGGGACTCTCTACGAGCAGTACTTC

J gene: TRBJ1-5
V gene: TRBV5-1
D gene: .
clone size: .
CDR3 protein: CASSPTGHSNQPQHF
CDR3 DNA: TGCGCCAGCAGCCCCACAGGGCATAGCAATCAGCCCCAGCATTTT

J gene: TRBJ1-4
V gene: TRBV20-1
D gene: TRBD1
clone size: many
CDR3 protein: CSARDPKQGAEKLFF
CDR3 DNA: TGCAGTGCTAGAGATCCCAAGCAGGGGGCTGAAAAACTGTTTTTT

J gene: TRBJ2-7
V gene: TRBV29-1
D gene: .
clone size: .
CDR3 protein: CSVESPLSYEQYF
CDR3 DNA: TGCAGCGTTGAAAGCCCCCTCTCCTACGAGCAGTACTTC

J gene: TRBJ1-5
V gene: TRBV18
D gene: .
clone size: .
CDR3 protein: CASSPLSGSNQPQHF
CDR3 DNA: TGTGCCAGCTCACCTCTTTCGGGGAGCAATCAGCCCCAGCATTTT

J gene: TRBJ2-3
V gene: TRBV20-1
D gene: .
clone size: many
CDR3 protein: CSAPRGASTDTQYF
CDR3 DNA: TGCAGTGCCCCCCGGGGTGCGAGCACAGATACGCAGTATTTT

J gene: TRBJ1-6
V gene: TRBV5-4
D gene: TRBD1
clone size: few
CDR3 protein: CASSSKGQGRNSPLHF
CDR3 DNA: TGTGCCAGCAGCTCCAAGGGACAGGGGAGGAATTCACCCCTCCACTTT

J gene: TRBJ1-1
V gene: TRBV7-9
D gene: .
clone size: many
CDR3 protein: CASSLGIGTNTEAFF
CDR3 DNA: TGTGCCAGCAGCTTAGGTATAGGGACAAACACTGAAGCTTTCTTT

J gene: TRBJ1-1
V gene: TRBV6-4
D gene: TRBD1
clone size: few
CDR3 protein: CASSPSRGRSDTEAFF
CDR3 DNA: TGTGCCAGCAGCCCATCCAGGGGGCGCTCGGACACTGAAGCTTTCTTT

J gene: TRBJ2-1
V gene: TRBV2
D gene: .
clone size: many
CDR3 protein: CASSEEGGLAGEQFF
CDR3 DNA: TGTGCCAGCAGTGAGGAGGGGGGGCTGGCTGGTGAGCAGTTCTTC

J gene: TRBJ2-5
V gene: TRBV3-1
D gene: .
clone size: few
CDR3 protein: CASSLRGGWETQYF
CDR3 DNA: TGTGCCAGCAGCTTGCGGGGCGGCTGGGAGACCCAGTACTTC

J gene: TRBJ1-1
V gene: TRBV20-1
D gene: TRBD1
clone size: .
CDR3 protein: CSAEDRAGTEAFF
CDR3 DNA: TGCAGTGCTGAGGACAGGGCGGGAACTGAAGCTTTCTTT

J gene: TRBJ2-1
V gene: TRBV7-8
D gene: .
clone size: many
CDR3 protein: CASSKTRQYNEQFF
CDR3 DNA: TGTGCCAGCAGCAAAACCAGACAGTACAATGAGCAGTTCTTC

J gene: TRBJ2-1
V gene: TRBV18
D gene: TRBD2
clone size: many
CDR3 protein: CASGPQGLGLLEQFF
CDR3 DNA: TGTGCCAGCGGACCGCAGGGACTAGGGCTTCTTGAGCAGTTCTTC

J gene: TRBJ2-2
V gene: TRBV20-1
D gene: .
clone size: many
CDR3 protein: CSARVLGSGTGELFF
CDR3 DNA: TGCAGTGCTAGAGTGCTCGGTTCCGGGACCGGGGAGCTGTTTTTT

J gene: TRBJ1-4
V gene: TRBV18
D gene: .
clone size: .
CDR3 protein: CASSQVEGRINEKLFF
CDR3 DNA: TGTGCCAGCTCGCAAGTAGAGGGGAGGATTAATGAAAAACTGTTTTTT

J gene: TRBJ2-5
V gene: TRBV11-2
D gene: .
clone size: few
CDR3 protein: CASSLGATQETQYF
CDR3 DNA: TGTGCCAGCAGCTTAGGCGCTACCCAAGAGACCCAGTACTTC

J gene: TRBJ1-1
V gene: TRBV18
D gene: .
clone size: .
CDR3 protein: CASSPPSGGTTEAFF
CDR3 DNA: TGTGCCAGCTCACCACCGTCTGGGGGCACCACTGAAGCTTTCTTT

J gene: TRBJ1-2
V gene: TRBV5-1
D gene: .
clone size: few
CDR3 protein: CASSTPFGTTNYGYTF
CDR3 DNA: TGCGCCAGCAGCACGCCATTCGGGACAACTAACTATGGCTACACCTTC

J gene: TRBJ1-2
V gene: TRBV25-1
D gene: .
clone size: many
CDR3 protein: CASSEYAGGRGYTF
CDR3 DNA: TGTGCCAGCAGTGAATATGCCGGGGGCCGTGGCTACACCTTC

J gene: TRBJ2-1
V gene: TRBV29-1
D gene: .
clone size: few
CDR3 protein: CSVEGTGTSSYNEQFF
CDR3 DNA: TGCAGCGTTGAAGGGACAGGGACTAGCTCCTACAATGAGCAGTTCTTC

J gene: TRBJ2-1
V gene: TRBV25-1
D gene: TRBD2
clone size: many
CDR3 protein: CASSAQLGTSAYNEQFF
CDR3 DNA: TGTGCCAGCAGTGCTCAACTCGGGACTAGCGCTTACAATGAGCAGTTCTTC

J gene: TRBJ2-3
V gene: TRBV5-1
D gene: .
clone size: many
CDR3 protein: CASSLATRSTDTQYF
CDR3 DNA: TGCGCCAGCAGCTTGGCCACACGAAGCACAGATACGCAGTATTTT

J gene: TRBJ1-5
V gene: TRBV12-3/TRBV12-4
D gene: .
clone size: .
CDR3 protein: CASSLSGALNQPQHF
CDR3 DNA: TGTGCCAGCAGTCTATCCGGGGCACTCAATCAGCCCCAGCATTTT

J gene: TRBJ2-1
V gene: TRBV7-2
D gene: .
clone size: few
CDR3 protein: CASSRADGGSYNEQFF
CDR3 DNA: TGTGCCAGCAGTCGGGCGGACGGGGGATCCTACAATGAGCAGTTCTTC

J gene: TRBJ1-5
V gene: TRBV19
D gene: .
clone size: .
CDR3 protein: CASRPRGSGNQPQHF
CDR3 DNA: TGTGCCAGTAGGCCAAGGGGAAGCGGCAATCAGCCCCAGCATTTT

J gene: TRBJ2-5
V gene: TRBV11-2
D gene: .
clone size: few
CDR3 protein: CASSSALETQYF
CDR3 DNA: TGTGCCAGCAGCTCAGCCCTAGAGACCCAGTACTTC

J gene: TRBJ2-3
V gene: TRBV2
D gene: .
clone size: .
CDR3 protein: CASSEIFGTSTDTQYF
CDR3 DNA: TGTGCCAGCAGTGAAATTTTCGGGACTAGCACAGATACGCAGTATTTT

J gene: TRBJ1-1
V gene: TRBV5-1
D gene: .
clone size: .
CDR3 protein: CASSLQQNTEAFF
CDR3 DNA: TGCGCCAGCAGCTTACAGCAGAACACTGAAGCTTTCTTT

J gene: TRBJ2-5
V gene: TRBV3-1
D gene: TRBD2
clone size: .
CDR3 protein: CASSPSAGGPGETQYF
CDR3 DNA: TGTGCCAGCAGCCCTTCGGCGGGGGGGCCGGGGGAGACCCAGTACTTC